Listed below are T cell receptor beta chains from one sample, sequenced in a study of beta chain features in type 1 diabetes. Measured with immunoSEQ multiplex PCR; TCRdb has only the in-frame clones, and not every one. Of about 150,000 clones in the sample, about 8.1% were seen once. The sample was central memory CD4+ T cells from blood. Every receptor here comes from a young man in good health. The CDR3 runs from the conserved cysteine through the conserved F or W. Each record gives: V gene, J gene, clone size, D gene, CDR3 length, CDR3 protein, CDR3 DNA. A D gene is named only where the DNA matches it firmly. Only some rows state a clone size, as once, few, many or a class for expanded clones.

V: TRBV29-1; J: TRBJ2-2; size: few; D: TRBD1; length: 15; CDR3: CSVGPPTGTTGELFF; DNA: TGCAGCGTCGGACCCCCGACAGGGACCACCGGGGAGCTGTTTTTT
V: TRBV7-3; J: TRBJ2-1; size: -; D: -; length: 12; CDR3: CASSGAYNEQFF; DNA: TGTGCCAGCAGCGGAGCCTACAATGAGCAGTTCTTC
V: TRBV30; J: TRBJ1-6; size: -; D: -; length: 14; CDR3: CAMQGSSYNSPLHF; DNA: TGTGCCATGCAGGGGAGCTCCTATAATTCACCCCTCCACTTT
V: TRBV7-3; J: TRBJ2-3; size: few; D: TRBD1; length: 16; CDR3: CASSPSGQGNTDTQYF; DNA: TGTGCCAGCAGCCCTAGTGGACAGGGAAACACAGATACGCAGTATTTT
V: TRBV2; J: TRBJ2-3; size: many; D: TRBD1; length: 11; CDR3: CASGGQGEQYF; DNA: TGTGCCAGTGGAGGACAGGGCGAGCAGTATTTT
V: TRBV6-6; J: TRBJ2-5; size: -; D: TRBD1; length: 15; CDR3: CASSRVTGSTETQYF; DNA: TGTGCCAGCAGTCGCGTGACAGGGAGTACAGAGACCCAGTACTTC
V: TRBV7-3; J: TRBJ2-2; size: -; D: -; length: 18; CDR3: CASSSSYLGAQNTGELFF; DNA: TGTGCCAGCAGCTCGTCTTATTTAGGGGCGCAGAACACCGGGGAGCTGTTTTTT
V: TRBV5-1; J: TRBJ2-2; size: -; D: -; length: 15; CDR3: CASSLFSGNTGELFF; DNA: TGCGCCAGCAGCTTGTTTAGCGGGAACACCGGGGAGCTGTTTTTT
V: TRBV6-5; J: TRBJ2-3; size: many; D: -; length: 11; CDR3: CASSTLQAQYF; DNA: TGTGCCAGCAGTACTCTACAGGCGCAGTATTTT
V: TRBV19; J: TRBJ1-2; size: -; D: -; length: 13; CDR3: CASSMGQGYGYTF; DNA: TGTGCCAGTAGTATGGGTCAGGGATATGGCTACACCTTC
V: TRBV11-2; J: TRBJ2-7; size: -; D: TRBD2; length: 15; CDR3: CASSFPAGRTYEQYF; DNA: TGTGCCAGCAGCTTCCCTGCCGGGAGGACCTACGAGCAGTACTTC
V: TRBV5-1; J: TRBJ1-1; size: few; D: -; length: 16; CDR3: CASSLVGDRMNTEAFF; DNA: TGCGCCAGCAGCTTGGTAGGGGATCGTATGAACACTGAAGCTTTCTTT
V: TRBV5-1; J: TRBJ1-3; size: few; D: TRBD1; length: 17; CDR3: CASSPGTATHSGNTIYF; DNA: TGCGCCAGCAGCCCCGGGACAGCCACCCACTCTGGAAACACCATATATTTT
V: TRBV5-4; J: TRBJ1-5; size: few; D: TRBD1; length: 15; CDR3: CASSFGGTGDQPQHF; DNA: TGTGCCAGCAGCTTTGGCGGGACAGGAGATCAGCCCCAGCATTTT
V: TRBV7-9; J: TRBJ1-5; size: -; D: TRBD1; length: 15; CDR3: CASSLATGGGQPQHF; DNA: TGTGCCAGCAGCTTAGCGACAGGGGGCGGTCAGCCCCAGCATTTT
V: TRBV6-6; J: TRBJ1-6; size: few; D: TRBD1; length: 14; CDR3: CASIDRDYNSPLHF; DNA: TGTGCCAGCATTGACAGGGATTATAATTCACCCCTCCACTTT
V: TRBV7-3; J: TRBJ2-1; size: few; D: -; length: 13; CDR3: CASSINAYNEQFF; DNA: TGTGCCAGCAGCATTAATGCCTACAATGAGCAGTTCTTC
V: TRBV7-2; J: TRBJ1-1; size: -; D: -; length: 14; CDR3: CASSLEVGQGKAFF; DNA: TGTGCCAGCAGCTTAGAGGTCGGGCAGGGGAAAGCTTTCTTT
V: TRBV7-6; J: TRBJ2-7; size: -; D: TRBD2; length: 15; CDR3: CASRRGSSGVYEQYF; DNA: TGTGCCAGCAGACGAGGGAGTAGCGGGGTCTACGAGCAGTACTTC
V: TRBV30; J: TRBJ2-1; size: -; D: -; length: 14; CDR3: CAGTDFWAGSEQFF; DNA: TGTGCTGGGACGGATTTTTGGGCGGGGAGTGAGCAGTTCTTC
V: TRBV7-3; J: TRBJ2-3; size: few; D: TRBD2; length: 15; CDR3: CASSFSGGNTDTQYF; DNA: TGTGCCAGCAGCTTTAGCGGGGGGAACACAGATACGCAGTATTTT
V: TRBV6-5; J: TRBJ2-5; size: few; D: TRBD1; length: 15; CDR3: CAISAGTGGTETQYF; DNA: TGTGCCATCAGTGCCGGGACAGGGGGGACGGAGACCCAGTACTTC
V: TRBV18; J: TRBJ2-6; size: few; D: -; length: 15; CDR3: CASSDGGEGANVLTF; DNA: TGTGCCAGCTCCGACGGGGGTGAAGGGGCCAACGTCCTGACTTTC
V: TRBV11-2; J: TRBJ2-1; size: -; D: -; length: 13; CDR3: CASSLDRGDEQFF; DNA: TGTGCCAGCAGCTTAGACAGGGGTGATGAGCAGTTCTTC
V: TRBV7-2; J: TRBJ2-1; size: few; D: -; length: 12; CDR3: CASSFLGNEQFF; DNA: TGTGCCAGCAGCTTTCTCGGGAATGAGCAGTTCTTC
V: TRBV29-1; J: TRBJ2-2; size: many; D: TRBD1; length: 14; CDR3: CSVAGTADTGELFF; DNA: TGCAGCGTCGCCGGGACAGCGGACACCGGGGAGCTGTTTTTT
V: TRBV5-4; J: TRBJ2-7; size: few; D: -; length: 14; CDR3: CASSLGSTGNEQYF; DNA: TGTGCCAGCAGCTTGGGCTCCACAGGGAACGAGCAGTACTTC
V: TRBV5-1; J: TRBJ2-7; size: many; D: TRBD1; length: 16; CDR3: CASSPLTGQGSYEQYF; DNA: TGCGCCAGCAGCCCCTTAACGGGACAGGGCTCCTACGAGCAGTACTTC
V: TRBV9; J: TRBJ2-3; size: -; D: -; length: 15; CDR3: CASNVGSIGTDTQYF; DNA: TGTGCCAGCAACGTAGGGAGTATCGGCACAGATACGCAGTATTTT
V: TRBV5-1; J: TRBJ1-2; size: -; D: -; length: 16; CDR3: CASSLGPTVEDYGYTF; DNA: TGCGCCAGCAGCTTGGGTCCTACCGTTGAGGACTATGGCTACACCTTC
V: TRBV25-1; J: TRBJ2-1; size: -; D: TRBD1; length: 15; CDR3: CASRGYRGLDNEQFF; DNA: TGTGCCAGCAGGGGATACAGGGGGCTCGACAATGAGCAGTTCTTC
V: TRBV4-3; J: TRBJ2-1; size: -; D: TRBD1; length: 15; CDR3: CASSQVGQGANEQFF; DNA: TGCGCCAGCAGCCAAGTAGGCCAGGGGGCCAATGAGCAGTTCTTC
V: TRBV7-2; J: TRBJ2-1; size: -; D: -; length: 16; CDR3: CASSLAVVGGQNEQFF; DNA: TGTGCCAGCAGCTTAGCGGTTGTCGGAGGTCAGAATGAGCAGTTCTTC
V: TRBV28; J: TRBJ2-7; size: -; D: -; length: 13; CDR3: CASSTGRAYEQYF; DNA: TGTGCCAGCAGTACAGGGCGAGCCTACGAGCAGTACTTC
V: TRBV7-9; J: TRBJ1-1; size: -; D: -; length: 13; CDR3: CASKVQQNTEAFF; DNA: TGTGCCAGCAAAGTACAGCAGAACACTGAAGCTTTCTTT
V: TRBV5-1; J: TRBJ2-1; size: -; D: -; length: 17; CDR3: CASSLDVWRNSYNEQFF; DNA: TGCGCCAGCAGCTTGGACGTTTGGCGGAACTCCTACAATGAGCAGTTCTTC
V: TRBV13; J: TRBJ1-3; size: many; D: TRBD1; length: 16; CDR3: CASSNLGQGSGNTIYF; DNA: TGTGCCAGCAGCAACCTAGGACAGGGTAGTGGAAACACCATATATTTT
V: TRBV10-3; J: TRBJ1-1; size: few; D: TRBD1; length: 15; CDR3: CAISGGTGARTEAFF; DNA: TGTGCCATCAGTGGGGGGACAGGGGCGCGGACTGAAGCTTTCTTT
V: TRBV4-3; J: TRBJ2-7; size: few; D: TRBD2; length: 15; CDR3: CASSQELAGSLEQYF; DNA: TGCGCCAGCAGCCAAGAACTAGCGGGGAGTCTCGAGCAGTACTTC
V: TRBV21-1; J: TRBJ2-7; size: many; D: -; length: 16; CDR3: CASILTTGGLVYEQYF; DNA: TGTGCCAGCATCTTGACAACGGGAGGGCTGGTATACGAGCAGTACTTC
V: TRBV6-1; J: TRBJ1-2; size: few; D: -; length: 16; CDR3: CASSERQGFPPSGYTF; DNA: TGTGCCAGCAGTGAACGGCAGGGGTTTCCGCCGAGTGGCTACACCTTC
V: TRBV19; J: TRBJ1-5; size: few; D: TRBD1; length: 14; CDR3: CASHRDSSNQPQHF; DNA: TGTGCCAGCCACCGGGACAGTAGCAATCAGCCCCAGCATTTT
V: TRBV30; J: TRBJ2-6; size: many; D: -; length: 14; CDR3: CAWSRGSGANVLTF; DNA: TGTGCCTGGAGTCGGGGCTCTGGGGCCAACGTCCTGACTTTC
V: TRBV7-8; J: TRBJ2-5; size: -; D: TRBD2; length: 16; CDR3: CASSHGLAGRQETQYF; DNA: TGTGCCAGCAGTCATGGACTAGCGGGGAGGCAAGAGACCCAGTACTTC
V: TRBV7-2; J: TRBJ2-3; size: many; D: TRBD2; length: 14; CDR3: CASSLGGGADTQYF; DNA: TGTGCCAGCAGCTTGGGCGGGGGAGCAGATACGCAGTATTTT
V: TRBV7-7; J: TRBJ2-1; size: many; D: -; length: 12; CDR3: CASSLEGVEQFF; DNA: TGTGCTAGCAGCTTAGAAGGAGTGGAGCAGTTCTTC
V: TRBV7-2; J: TRBJ2-1; size: few; D: -; length: 16; CDR3: CASSLGGLHQGNEQFF; DNA: TGTGCCAGCAGCTTAGGCGGACTACATCAGGGCAATGAGCAGTTCTTC
V: TRBV14; J: TRBJ2-2; size: few; D: -; length: 15; CDR3: CASSQVAGLGGELFF; DNA: TGTGCCAGCAGCCAAGTAGCAGGGCTTGGCGGGGAGCTGTTTTTT
V: TRBV29-1; J: TRBJ2-3; size: many; D: -; length: 16; CDR3: CSVEEGQGMLGDTQYF; DNA: TGCAGCGTTGAAGAAGGGCAGGGGATGTTAGGGGATACGCAGTATTTT
V: TRBV2; J: TRBJ1-1; size: few; D: -; length: 14; CDR3: CASSLGGTDTEAFF; DNA: TGTGCCAGCAGCCTCGGAGGTACGGACACTGAAGCTTTCTTT
V: TRBV6-1; J: TRBJ2-3; size: -; D: -; length: 16; CDR3: CAISEPTTGTTDTQYF; DNA: TGTGCCATCAGTGAGCCCACGACAGGAACCACAGATACGCAGTATTTT
V: TRBV6-1; J: TRBJ2-7; size: -; D: TRBD1; length: 15; CDR3: CASTTPTGWGHEQYF; DNA: TGTGCCAGCACTACCCCGACAGGGTGGGGGCACGAGCAGTACTTC
V: TRBV7-3; J: TRBJ1-2; size: -; D: -; length: 12; CDR3: CASSSGSGGYTF; DNA: TGTGCCAGCAGCTCCGGGAGCGGGGGCTACACCTTC
V: TRBV18; J: TRBJ1-2; size: few; D: TRBD1; length: 13; CDR3: CASSPETGVGYTF; DNA: TGTGCCAGCTCACCGGAGACAGGGGTCGGCTACACCTTC
V: TRBV28; J: TRBJ1-2; size: few; D: TRBD1; length: 13; CDR3: CASSLDRVGGYTF; DNA: TGTGCCAGCAGTCTTGACAGGGTGGGGGGCTACACCTTC